Listed below are T cell receptor beta chains from one sample, sequenced in a study of T cell changes during pregnancy in multiple sclerosis. Sequenced by immunoSEQ multiplex PCR; TCRdb stores in-frame clones only, minus some. The sample holds around 60,000 clones, roughly 87% seen once. Sequenced material: peripheral blood, taken in the first trimester of pregnancy. These TCRs come from a female donor with multiple sclerosis, enrolled in a pregnancy study. CDR3s include the opening cysteine and the closing phenylalanine or tryptophan. The D gene is left open where the match is weak. Some rows have no size entry. The others give once, few or many, or a class for an expanded clone.

length,D,size,J,V,DNA,CDR3
15,.,few,TRBJ2-7,TRBV5-5,TGTGCCAGCAGCTTAAGCGGGACAGGACCCTACGAGCAGTACTTC,CASSLSGTGPYEQYF
16,.,.,TRBJ1-2,TRBV27,TGTGCCAGCAGTTTTATCGGTCTGACCGGGGACTATGGCTACACCTTC,CASSFIGLTGDYGYTF
14,TRBD1,.,TRBJ1-2,TRBV2,TGTGCCAGCAGCGAACAGGGGATAAACTATGGCTACACCTTC,CASSEQGINYGYTF
12,.,.,TRBJ1-5,TRBV6-1,TGTGCCAGCATGGGACTCAATCAGCCCCAGCATTTT,CASMGLNQPQHF
16,TRBD2,.,TRBJ2-1,TRBV19,TGTGCCAGTAGTATAGTGACTAGCGGGAGTAGAAATGAGCAGTTCTTC,CASSIVTSGSRNEQFF
12,.,once,TRBJ2-5,TRBV18,TGTGCCAGCTCGGCAATGTCAGAGACCCAGTACTTC,CASSAMSETQYF
17,.,many,TRBJ1-3,TRBV6-1,TGTGCCAGCAGTCAAGGGACTCCGGGCCTCTCTGGAAACACCATATATTTT,CASSQGTPGLSGNTIYF
14,.,.,TRBJ2-1,TRBV6-5,TGTGCCAGCAGTTACTCCTTGACTGCGAGGGAGCAGTTCTTC,CASSYSLTAREQFF
14,.,.,TRBJ2-1,TRBV19,TGTGCCAGTAGTACAACGGGAGTAGCCAATGAGCAGTTCTTC,CASSTTGVANEQFF
12,.,.,TRBJ2-5,TRBV2,TGTGCCAAGGGATTTCCGGGGGAGACCCAGTACTTC,CAKGFPGETQYF
17,TRBD2,.,TRBJ2-1,TRBV4-3,TGCGCCAGCAGCCAGGGACTAGCGGTCAGCCCAGTCCCTGAGCAGTTCTTC,CASSQGLAVSPVPEQFF
15,.,once,TRBJ2-1,TRBV7-9,TGTGCCAGCAGCTTAGGAGCGGCCACCTACAATGAGCAGTTCTTC,CASSLGAATYNEQFF
14,TRBD1,.,TRBJ2-1,TRBV5-1,TGCGCCAGCAGCTCGGGACAGCCCTACAATGAGCAGTTCTTC,CASSSGQPYNEQFF
13,.,.,TRBJ2-7,TRBV30,TGTGCCTGGAGCGAATCAGAAGGGGTCGAGCAGTACTTC,CAWSESEGVEQYF
15,TRBD1,.,TRBJ1-3,TRBV25-1,TGTGCCAGCAGTGATGACAGGGACAGTGGAAACACCATATATTTT,CASSDDRDSGNTIYF
16,TRBD2,.,TRBJ2-1,TRBV6-1,TGTGCCAGCAGTGAATCACCGAGCGGGAGCCGGCCCGAGCAGTTCTTC,CASSESPSGSRPEQFF